This TCR beta chain was documented in a study of CD8 T cells in ankylosing spondylitis. Using quantitative 5'-RACE with molecular barcodes, the authors made TCR beta libraries. TCRdb re-analysed the 5' RACE reads in MiXCR, keeping a single row per CDR3 protein. The sample has hundreds of thousands of distinct CDR3 sequences, 25% to 30% seen once. The study, taken as a whole, reports: As for the disease-linked clones, they showed a CD8+ phenotype and occurred at relatively low frequencies in peripheral blood. Seemingly characteristic of ankylosing spondylitis blood was a TCR beta motif consisting of under 10 highly homologous variants.

This clonotype was observed a handful of times. Antigen unknown. The CDR3 totals 15 residues. Trimming cost V 5 bases and J 2 bases, with 16 bases left between them. Germline CDR1 SGHAT, CDR2 FQNNGV. Sequenced: blood, either unsorted or a sorted T cell fraction (not recorded which). This chain joins TRBV11-2 and TRBJ2-7; no reliable D call. The sequence derives from a male donor with ankylosing spondylitis. DNA for the CDR3: TGTGCCAGCAGCGTCAACCCGACGGGTCCCTACGAGCAGTACTTC. This translates into CASSVNPTGPYEQYF.